Listed below are T cell receptor beta chains from one sample, sequenced in a study of PD-1 blockade in mismatch repair-deficient tumors. TCRdb's copy holds only in-frame clones and misses some; the assay was immunoSEQ multiplex PCR. The sample lists 75,000 to 85,000 clones, about 84% occurring once. The sample consisted of peripheral blood, taken 12 weeks after starting pembrolizumab. The origin of the receptors is an adult with mismatch repair-deficient cancer. Each CDR3 is given with its conserved first and last residue. A D gene is named only where the DNA matches it firmly.

j_call | d_call | v_call | cdr3_aa
TRBJ1-3 | - | TRBV6-6 | CASSYSQGRGNTIYF
TRBJ1-1 | - | TRBV5-4 | CASSLWGSGTEAFF
TRBJ2-5 | TRBD1 | TRBV7-3 | CASSAQGAGETQYF
TRBJ2-1 | - | TRBV21-1 | CASSKATSGSYNEQFF
TRBJ1-2 | TRBD1 | TRBV4-1 | CASSQGRTGGNDGYTF
TRBJ2-7 | - | TRBV30 | CAWSPGTNSNAQYF
TRBJ2-1 | TRBD2 | TRBV7-3 | CASSPTPPGLGYNEQFF
TRBJ2-1 | - | TRBV5-1 | CASSLMASSGNEQFF
TRBJ1-5 | TRBD1 | TRBV27 | CASSPGTGNQPQHF
TRBJ1-2 | - | TRBV6-5 | CASSYSRLNYGYTF
TRBJ1-5 | - | TRBV28 | CASSFSRAWQPQHF
TRBJ2-1 | - | TRBV11-2 | CASSFRYSVSSYNEQFF
TRBJ2-5 | TRBD1 | TRBV18 | CASSLQGKGETQYF
TRBJ2-1 | - | TRBV7-2 | CASSPGGYNEQFF
TRBJ2-7 | - | TRBV9 | CASSVDGRFHEQYF
TRBJ1-1 | TRBD1 | TRBV6-5 | CASSYSGTAEGTEAFF
TRBJ2-3 | TRBD2 | TRBV4-2 | CASSQVLAGSTDTQYF
TRBJ2-3 | - | TRBV6-6 | CASSYVARTSTDTQYF
TRBJ1-1 | TRBD1 | TRBV5-4 | CASSSNRGSNTEAFF
TRBJ2-5 | TRBD1 | TRBV29-1 | CSVDAVTGIGETQYF
TRBJ2-5 | TRBD2 | TRBV5-1 | CASSLGSGKETQYF
TRBJ1-2 | TRBD1 | TRBV30 | CAWSGTGSSYGYTF
TRBJ2-5 | - | TRBV29-1 | CSVQTGSGTEETQYF
TRBJ1-3 | - | TRBV5-8 | CASSPGAGSGNTIYF
TRBJ2-5 | TRBD2 | TRBV7-9 | CASSGLRGLAGVYEETQYF
TRBJ2-5 | TRBD1 | TRBV10-3 | CAISDGTGLQETQYF
- | - | TRBV11-2 | CASSLAGMDEQYF
TRBJ1-1 | - | TRBV28 | CASSRTFGTEAFF
TRBJ2-7 | TRBD1 | TRBV18 | CASSPPGGGYEQYF
TRBJ1-1 | - | TRBV9 | CASSVDMAEQTEAFF
TRBJ1-5 | TRBD1 | TRBV19 | CASSPRQGSNQPQHF
TRBJ2-4 | - | TRBV4-1 | CASSQVGPGAGEIQYF
TRBJ1-2 | TRBD1 | TRBV7-2 | CAIRTGGVGYTF
TRBJ2-1 | - | TRBV5-1 | CASSLPQGHSYNEQFF
TRBJ2-7 | - | TRBV14 | CASSQQQTYEQYF
TRBJ2-1 | - | TRBV6-6 | CASSLVEQFF
TRBJ2-7 | TRBD2 | TRBV27 | CASRPLGGRAEHEQYF
TRBJ1-1 | TRBD1 | TRBV19 | CASSIVSETGGLNTEAFF
TRBJ2-7 | TRBD1 | TRBV6-5 | CASRPDRESYEQYF
TRBJ1-5 | - | TRBV2 | CASNMGGADNQPQHF
TRBJ2-7 | TRBD1 | TRBV5-5 | CASSLGWDSRYEQYF
TRBJ2-5 | - | TRBV12-5 | CASGLVPGTPNQETQYF
TRBJ2-3 | - | TRBV30 | CAWSVGSGPNTQYF
TRBJ2-1 | TRBD2 | TRBV12-5 | CASGEGQLTSGPYNEQFF
TRBJ1-2 | - | TRBV5-1 | CASSLVQGSSIYGYTF
TRBJ2-5 | - | TRBV27 | CASSLNRGLRETQYF
TRBJ2-2 | - | TRBV9 | CASSLGPNTGELFF
TRBJ2-5 | TRBD1 | TRBV5-1 | CASSWTGGQETQYF
TRBJ2-5 | - | TRBV6-5 | CASSPGVETQYF
TRBJ2-1 | - | TRBV2 | CASSLTSLNEQFF
TRBJ2-7 | TRBD1 | TRBV18 | CASSPHTDRAHEQYF
TRBJ2-1 | TRBD1 | TRBV5-1 | CASSWGPGTGGFNEQFF
TRBJ1-2 | - | TRBV21-1 | CARNGGGGYTF
TRBJ2-2 | TRBD1 | TRBV6-5 | CASSYSGGGGELFF
TRBJ2-1 | TRBD1 | TRBV19 | CASSIAPGQGKQFF